These T cell receptor beta chains were read from a single sample in a study of blood T cell repertoires in COVID-19. TCRdb's copy holds only in-frame clones and misses some; the assay was immunoSEQ multiplex PCR. The sample includes 44,000 or so clones, about 83% seen only once; the top ten take 8.2%. Sequencing input: peripheral blood. Receptor source: an elderly man in a cohort sampled during active COVID-19. The CDR3 runs from the conserved cysteine through the conserved F or W. A D gene is named only where the DNA matches it firmly. Rows give clone size only sometimes, using once, few, many, or a class for an expanded clone.

j_gene: TRBJ2-2; d_gene: TRBD1; v_gene: TRBV5-1; abundance: -; len: 15; CDR3nt: TGCGCCAGCAGCGCAGGACAGGGTCTGTCCGGGGAGCTGTTTTTT; CDR3aa: CASSAGQGLSGELFF
j_gene: TRBJ2-5; d_gene: TRBD2; v_gene: TRBV9; abundance: once; len: 15; CDR3nt: TGTGCCAGCAGCGCCTCCGGGACTAGCGGAGAGACCCAGTACTTC; CDR3aa: CASSASGTSGETQYF
j_gene: TRBJ1-6; d_gene: -; v_gene: TRBV6-4; abundance: -; len: 13; CDR3nt: TGTGCCAGCTCCGGGACACCAGATTCACCCCTCCACTTT; CDR3aa: CASSGTPDSPLHF
j_gene: TRBJ1-4; d_gene: TRBD1; v_gene: TRBV5-1; abundance: -; len: 15; CDR3nt: TGCGCCAGCAGCTTGGGGACAGGAACTAGTGAAAAACTGTTTTTT; CDR3aa: CASSLGTGTSEKLFF
j_gene: TRBJ2-7; d_gene: -; v_gene: TRBV30; abundance: -; len: 15; CDR3nt: TGTGCCTGGAGTGTGCTCCGGGCAGGGTCAATCTGGCAGTACTTC; CDR3aa: CAWSVLRAGSIWQYF
j_gene: TRBJ1-3; d_gene: -; v_gene: TRBV28; abundance: -; len: 12; CDR3nt: TGTGCCAGCAGTTTATCGGGAAACACCATATATTTT; CDR3aa: CASSLSGNTIYF
j_gene: TRBJ2-2; d_gene: TRBD1; v_gene: TRBV30; abundance: few; len: 15; CDR3nt: TGTGCCTGGAGTAAAAGGGACAGGGACGCCGGGGAGCTGTTTTTT; CDR3aa: CAWSKRDRDAGELFF
j_gene: TRBJ2-3; d_gene: -; v_gene: TRBV6-5; abundance: -; len: 16; CDR3nt: TGTGCCAGCAGTTACTCGCCAGATTTCGGCACAGATACGCAGTATTTT; CDR3aa: CASSYSPDFGTDTQYF
j_gene: TRBJ1-4; d_gene: -; v_gene: TRBV28; abundance: -; len: 13; CDR3nt: TGTGCCGGCATGGTCCCCAGCGGTGAAAAACTGTTTTTT; CDR3aa: CAGMVPSGEKLFF
j_gene: TRBJ1-1; d_gene: -; v_gene: TRBV29-1; abundance: -; len: 16; CDR3nt: TGCAGCGTTGAAGGGGGGCGCGGGTCAATGAACACTGAAGCTTTCTTT; CDR3aa: CSVEGGRGSMNTEAFF
j_gene: TRBJ2-3; d_gene: TRBD1; v_gene: TRBV6-6; abundance: -; len: 14; CDR3nt: TGTGCCAGCGCTCTGGGGACAGACACAGATACGCAGTATTTT; CDR3aa: CASALGTDTDTQYF
j_gene: TRBJ2-6; d_gene: -; v_gene: TRBV4-3; abundance: -; len: 17; CDR3nt: TGCGCCAGCAGCCAAGTCCCGGGAGCTAGTGGGGCCAACGTCCTGACTTTC; CDR3aa: CASSQVPGASGANVLTF
j_gene: TRBJ2-5; d_gene: -; v_gene: TRBV7-3; abundance: -; len: 14; CDR3nt: TGTGCCAGCAGCTTAGCCCAGTACCAAGAGACCCAGTACTTC; CDR3aa: CASSLAQYQETQYF
j_gene: TRBJ1-5; d_gene: -; v_gene: TRBV24-1; abundance: -; len: 14; CDR3nt: TGTGCCACCAGTGATACCACAGGGATTCGGCCCCAGCATTTT; CDR3aa: CATSDTTGIRPQHF
j_gene: TRBJ1-4; d_gene: -; v_gene: TRBV18; abundance: -; len: 15; CDR3nt: TGTGCCAGCTCACCAGCCCAGGTGATTAATGAAAAACTGTTTTTT; CDR3aa: CASSPAQVINEKLFF
j_gene: TRBJ2-5; d_gene: TRBD2; v_gene: TRBV28; abundance: -; len: 14; CDR3nt: TGTGCCAGCACCTCCGGGGGGGCGGGAGAGACCCAGTACTTC; CDR3aa: CASTSGGAGETQYF
j_gene: TRBJ2-1; d_gene: TRBD2; v_gene: TRBV7-9; abundance: -; len: 12; CDR3nt: TGTGCCAGCAGACGACTAGCGGATAAGCAGTTCTTC; CDR3aa: CASRRLADKQFF
j_gene: TRBJ2-3; d_gene: -; v_gene: TRBV28; abundance: -; len: 15; CDR3nt: TGTGCCAGCAGTTTAGGACAGCTACACACAGATACGCAGTATTTT; CDR3aa: CASSLGQLHTDTQYF
j_gene: TRBJ1-5; d_gene: -; v_gene: TRBV19; abundance: -; len: 13; CDR3nt: TGTGCCAGTAGTAACAACAATCACCAGCCCCAGCATTTT; CDR3aa: CASSNNNHQPQHF
j_gene: TRBJ1-2; d_gene: TRBD1; v_gene: TRBV28; abundance: -; len: 13; CDR3nt: TGTGCCAGCAGTTTACAGGGGGCGCCCGGCTACACCTTC; CDR3aa: CASSLQGAPGYTF
j_gene: TRBJ1-4; d_gene: TRBD1; v_gene: TRBV7-9; abundance: medium-sized; len: 17; CDR3nt: TGTGCCAGCAGCCCTGGACAGGGAGGGCAGGTGGAAACGGGACTGTTTTTT; CDR3aa: CASSPGQGGQVETGLFF
j_gene: TRBJ2-2; d_gene: -; v_gene: TRBV9; abundance: -; len: 14; CDR3nt: TGTGCCAGCAGCGTAGTACAGAGCACCGGGGAGCTGTTTTTT; CDR3aa: CASSVVQSTGELFF
j_gene: TRBJ2-1; d_gene: TRBD1; v_gene: TRBV11-3; abundance: many; len: 13; CDR3nt: TGTGCCAGCAGCCTAGGACAGGACAATGAGCAGTTCTTC; CDR3aa: CASSLGQDNEQFF